This TCR beta chain came from a study of blood T cell repertoires in COVID-19. Germline V gene data show CDR1 as SGHTA and CDR2 as FQGTGA. The CDR3 spans 14 residues. V gave up 6 bases and J gave up 4 bases; unmatched junction bases: 1. In the original analysis: Estimates of nucleated cell counts were drawn from the amplification of reference gene primers. Repertoires were generated with immunoSEQ multiplex PCR, while TCRdb's copy carries only in-frame clones and drops some. The V and J calls and the clone size are those of that table, but D and trimming were determined from the DNA. The sample carries a few hundred thousand clones, just over 85% recorded once.

The V call is TRBV7-3, the J call TRBJ2-2, with 11 bases fitting TRBD1. The clonotype comes from a young woman with active or convalescent COVID-19. The specimen sequenced was peripheral blood. The CDR3: CASRDRGPTGELFF. The CDR3 DNA follows: TGTGCCAGCAGGGACAGGGGGCCCACCGGGGAGCTGTTTTTT.